This T cell receptor (beta chain) was documented in a study of blood T cell repertoires in COVID-19. Between the trimmed V and J ends, which lost 0 bases and 3 bases, there was a span of 15 bases. CDR1 is SGHRS, CDR2 YFSETQ, per germline. CDR3 size: 16 residues. The assay was immunoSEQ multiplex PCR, and TCRdb's table has in-frame clones only and misses some. The data show about 60,000 clones, around 90% seen once. The TCR was taken from a man between 60 and 75 years old with active COVID-19. The specimen sequenced was peripheral blood. The chain carries TRBV5-1 and TRBJ1-1; D is uncertain. The CDR3 protein is CASSLGAGTTDTEAFF. The DNA for the CDR3 is TGCGCCAGCAGCTTGGGTGCAGGCACCACTGACACTGAAGCTTTCTTT.